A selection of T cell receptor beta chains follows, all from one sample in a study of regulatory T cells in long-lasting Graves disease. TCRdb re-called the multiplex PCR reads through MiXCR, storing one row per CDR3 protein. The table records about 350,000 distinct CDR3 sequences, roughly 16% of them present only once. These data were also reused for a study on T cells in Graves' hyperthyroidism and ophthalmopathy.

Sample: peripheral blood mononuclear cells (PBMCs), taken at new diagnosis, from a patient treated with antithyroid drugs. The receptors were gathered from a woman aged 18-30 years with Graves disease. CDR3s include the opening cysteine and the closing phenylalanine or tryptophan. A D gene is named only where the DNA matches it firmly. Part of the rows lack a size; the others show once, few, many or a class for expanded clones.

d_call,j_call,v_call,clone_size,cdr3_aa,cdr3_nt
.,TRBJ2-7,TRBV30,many,CAWSHPRAGLEQYF,TGTGCCTGGAGTCACCCCCGGGCCGGGCTCGAGCAGTACTTC
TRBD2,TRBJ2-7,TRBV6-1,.,CASSQTSGITPSEQYF,TGTGCCAGCAGCCAAACTAGCGGGATAACCCCTTCCGAGCAGTACTTC
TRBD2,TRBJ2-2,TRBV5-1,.,CASSLRGTSGRAHTGELFF,TGCGCCAGCAGCTTGCGTGGAACTAGCGGGAGGGCGCACACCGGGGAGCTGTTTTTT
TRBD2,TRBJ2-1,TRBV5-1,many,CASSLFAGGDNEQFF,TGCGCCAGCAGCTTGTTTGCGGGAGGGGACAATGAGCAGTTCTTC
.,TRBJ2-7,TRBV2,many,CASSDPQGPRDEQYF,TGTGCCAGCAGTGACCCACAGGGTCCCCGGGACGAGCAGTACTTC
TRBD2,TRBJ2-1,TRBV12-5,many,CASGLVLAGGRYNEQFF,TGTGCTAGTGGTTTGGTACTAGCGGGAGGGCGTTACAATGAGCAGTTCTTC
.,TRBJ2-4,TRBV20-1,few,CSARDARLAKNIQYF,TGCAGTGCTAGAGATGCCAGGCTAGCCAAAAACATTCAGTACTTC
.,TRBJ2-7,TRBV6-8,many,CASSYGLSSEQYF,TGTGCCAGCAGTTACGGTTTGTCGTCAGAGCAGTACTTC
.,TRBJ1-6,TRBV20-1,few,CSATASGAKINSPLHF,TGCAGTGCCACCGCGTCGGGGGCGAAAATTAATTCACCCCTCCACTTT
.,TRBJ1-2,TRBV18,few,CASSGPGNGYTF,TGTGCCAGCTCAGGGCCGGGAAATGGCTACACCTTC
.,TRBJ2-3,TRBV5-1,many,CASSLGLHTDTQYF,TGCGCCAGCAGCTTGGGACTACACACAGATACGCAGTATTTT
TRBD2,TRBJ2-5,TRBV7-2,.,CASSLVAGVGKTQYF,TGTGCCAGCAGCTTAGTAGCGGGAGTGGGAAAGACCCAGTACTTC
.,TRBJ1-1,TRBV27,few,CASVQDTEAFF,TGTGCCAGCGTCCAAGACACTGAAGCTTTCTTT
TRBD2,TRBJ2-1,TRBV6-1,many,CASSEEVAGGRHNEQFF,TGTGCCAGCAGTGAAGAAGTAGCGGGAGGGCGCCACAATGAGCAGTTCTTC
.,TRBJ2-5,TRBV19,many,CASSLSGHLQETQYF,TGTGCCAGTAGTCTGTCGGGGCACCTTCAAGAGACCCAGTACTTC
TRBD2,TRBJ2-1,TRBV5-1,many,CASSWGGLSSYNEQFF,TGCGCCAGCAGCTGGGGGGGGTTAAGCTCCTACAATGAGCAGTTCTTC
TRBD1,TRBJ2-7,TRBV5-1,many,CASSPGDRSYEQYF,TGCGCCAGCAGCCCTGGGGACAGATCCTACGAGCAGTACTTC
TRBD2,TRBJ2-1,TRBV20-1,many,CSARDPGLAERLVGRYNEQFF,TGCAGTGCTAGAGACCCGGGACTAGCGGAACGCTTGGTGGGAAGATACAATGAGCAGTTCTTC
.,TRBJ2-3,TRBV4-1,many,CASSQRRDSPTDTQYF,TGCGCCAGCAGCCAACGCCGGGACTCCCCCACAGATACGCAGTATTTT
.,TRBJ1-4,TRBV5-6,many,CASPGPGGTEKLFF,TGTGCCAGCCCTGGGCCGGGGGGGACTGAAAAACTGTTTTTT
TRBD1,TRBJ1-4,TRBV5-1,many,CASSLEGQKNEKLFF,TGCGCCAGCAGCTTGGAGGGACAGAAGAATGAAAAACTGTTTTTT
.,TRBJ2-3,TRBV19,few,CASSAGLIVTDTQYF,TGTGCCAGTAGTGCCGGACTAATTGTCACAGATACGCAGTATTTT
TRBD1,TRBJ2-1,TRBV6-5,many,CASSYDRDRERGLYNEQFF,TGTGCCAGCAGTTACGACCGGGACAGGGAAAGGGGCCTCTACAATGAGCAGTTCTTC
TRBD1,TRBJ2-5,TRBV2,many,CASSRHTGGIEETQYF,TGTGCCAGCAGCCGCCATACAGGGGGTATTGAAGAGACCCAGTACTTC
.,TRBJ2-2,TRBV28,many,CASSPPAGSYTGELFF,TGTGCCAGCAGTCCCCCCGCGGGCTCATACACCGGGGAGCTGTTTTTT
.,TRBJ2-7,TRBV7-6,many,CASSPQGRGYEQYF,TGTGCCAGCAGCCCCCAAGGGAGGGGGTACGAGCAGTACTTC
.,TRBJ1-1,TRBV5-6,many,CASSLATGEAFF,TGTGCCAGCAGCTTGGCGACAGGCGAAGCTTTCTTT
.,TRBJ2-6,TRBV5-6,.,CASRAGQRLWSANVLTF,TGTGCCAGCCGCGCGGGACAGAGACTCTGGTCGGCCAACGTCCTGACTTTC
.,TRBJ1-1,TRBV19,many,CASSIELVIAEAFF,TGTGCCAGTAGTATAGAGTTGGTAATTGCTGAAGCTTTCTTT
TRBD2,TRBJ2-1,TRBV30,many,CAWSLGREGYNEQFF,TGTGCCTGGAGTCTAGGGCGGGAGGGGTACAATGAGCAGTTCTTC
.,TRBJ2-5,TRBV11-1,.,CASSLAQGGGETQYF,TGTGCCAGCAGCTTAGCGCAGGGGGGCGGAGAGACCCAGTACTTC
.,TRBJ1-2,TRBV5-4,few,CASSFGGSNYGYTF,TGTGCCAGCAGCTTTGGGGGATCCAATTATGGCTACACCTTC
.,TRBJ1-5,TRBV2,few,CASSDSGQGNQPQHF,TGTGCCAGCAGTGATTCCGGGCAGGGTAATCAGCCCCAGCATTTT
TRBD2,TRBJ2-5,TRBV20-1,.,CSARTGTSGGTQETQYF,TGCAGTGCTAGAACCGGGACTAGCGGGGGGACTCAAGAGACCCAGTACTTC
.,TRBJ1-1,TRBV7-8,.,CTSSSQGNTEAFF,TGTACCAGCAGCTCCCAGGGGAACACTGAAGCTTTCTTT
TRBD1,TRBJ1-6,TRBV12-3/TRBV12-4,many,CASSSTRDRVSLPLHF,TGTGCCAGCAGTTCTACCCGGGACAGGGTTAGTTTGCCCCTCCACTTT
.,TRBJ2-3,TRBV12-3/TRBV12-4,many,CASTWDRASTDTQYF,TGTGCCAGCACTTGGGACCGTGCTAGCACAGATACGCAGTATTTT
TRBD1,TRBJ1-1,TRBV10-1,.,CASSATGWTEAFF,TGCGCCAGCAGTGCGACAGGGTGGACTGAAGCTTTCTTT
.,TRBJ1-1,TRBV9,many,CASSVEGGRATEAFF,TGTGCCAGCAGCGTAGAGGGAGGCAGGGCCACTGAAGCTTTCTTT
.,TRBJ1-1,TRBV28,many,CASNLITGGNTEAFF,TGTGCCAGCAATTTAATCACCGGGGGGAACACTGAAGCTTTCTTT
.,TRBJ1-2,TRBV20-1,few,CSASAFRGHGYTF,TGCAGTGCTAGTGCGTTCAGGGGTCATGGCTACACCTTC
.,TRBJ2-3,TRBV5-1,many,CASSMTGASTDTQYF,TGCGCCAGCAGCATGACGGGTGCTAGCACAGATACGCAGTATTTT
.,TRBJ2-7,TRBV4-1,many,CASSQDDLVGYEQYF,TGCGCCAGCAGCCAAGATGACCTTGTAGGCTACGAGCAGTACTTC
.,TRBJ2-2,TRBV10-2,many,CASSDDQQRNTGELFF,TGCGCCAGCAGTGATGACCAGCAGAGGAACACCGGGGAGCTGTTTTTT
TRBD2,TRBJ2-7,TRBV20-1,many,CSALSSGRGYEQYF,TGCAGTGCTCTGTCTAGCGGGAGGGGTTACGAGCAGTACTTC
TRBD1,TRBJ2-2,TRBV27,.,CASSSLGTGGRELFF,TGTGCCAGCAGTTCCCTCGGGACAGGGGGCCGGGAGCTGTTTTTT
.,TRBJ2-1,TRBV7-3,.,CASAAGSSSYNEQFF,TGTGCCTCGGCGGCGGGATCAAGCTCCTACAATGAGCAGTTCTTC
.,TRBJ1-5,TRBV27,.,CASSRRDNQPQHF,TGTGCCAGCAGTAGACGGGATAATCAGCCCCAGCATTTT
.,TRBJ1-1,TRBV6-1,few,CASRRLDEAFF,TGTGCCAGCAGAAGGCTGGACGAAGCTTTCTTT
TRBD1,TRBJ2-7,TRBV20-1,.,CSARDRRQGTIAYEQYF,TGCAGTGCTAGAGATAGGAGACAGGGGACCATCGCCTACGAGCAGTACTTC
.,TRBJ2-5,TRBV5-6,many,CASNPEGSRETQYF,TGTGCCAGCAACCCGGAGGGTTCTCGGGAGACCCAGTACTTC
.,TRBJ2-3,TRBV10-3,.,CAISPGGSTDTQYF,TGTGCCATCAGCCCCGGGGGTAGTACAGATACGCAGTATTTT